The present entry profiles one TCR beta chain with its context. Its target is unknown. TCRdb independently ran MiXCR on the reads; one entry per CDR3 protein. The sample consists of fewer than 950,000 distinct CDR3 sequences, less than 35% of them appearing once. The trim removed 7 bases at V and 10 bases at J, leaving 10 bases unmatched. Germline V lookup: CDR1 MNHEY, CDR2 SVGAGI. The CDR3 totals 13 residues. These data belong to a study of T cell repertoires in cytomegalovirus infection. Study information: Well-studied HLA-B-restricted epitopes and recently identified HLA-C-restricted epitopes of CMV were both used in the study.

The gene calls are TRBV6-5 and TRBJ1-2; 9 nucleotides align to TRBD1. The sequencing here drew on cultured CD8+ T cells from PBMCs, taken from culture after CMV antigen stimulation. The sequence was obtained from a human donor in good health (CMV status not recorded). Some clones in this sample may be carry-over from other donors' samples. CDR3 in amino acids: CASTLGQGRSYTF. In nucleotides, the CDR3 is TGTGCCAGCACCTTGGGACAGGGAAGATCCTACACCTTC.